Given below is one T cell receptor beta chain in context. Its antigen is currently not known. Base qualities were left out, and no much larger clone turns up one base away. Receptors were amplified or captured by the immunoSEQ multiplex PCR assay. TCRdb's version of the immuneACCESS table is confined to in-frame rearrangements and falls short of the full clone set. An unresolved V gene accounts for under half of the shortfall where checked; the remainder is of unknown origin. The sample includes around 71,000 clones, with roughly 92% observed a single time. About 1% of the sample is taken by the ten largest. This specimen comes from a study of T cell changes during pregnancy in multiple sclerosis (dated by TCRdb to between 2019 and 2020). General notes on the study: The study looked at changes in the T cell repertoire across pregnancy in women with multiple sclerosis.

V is reduced by 1 base and J by 12 bases, leaving a spacing of 13 bases between them. The CDR3 measures 12 amino acids from cysteine to phenylalanine. The only DNA kept is the CDR3, 36 bases in frame from the first base. The chain employs TRBV5-3 and TRBJ1-1, and possibly TRBD1, on 5 matching bases. TRBV5-3 is noted as an ORF with a role that remains uncertain. The clonotype originates from a female donor with multiple sclerosis, enrolled in a pregnancy study. The starting material was peripheral blood, obtained in the third trimester of pregnancy. The CDR3 is CARSLPGMVPFF. The sequenced DNA: TGTGCCAGAAGCTTGCCAGGGATGGTTCCTTTCTTT.